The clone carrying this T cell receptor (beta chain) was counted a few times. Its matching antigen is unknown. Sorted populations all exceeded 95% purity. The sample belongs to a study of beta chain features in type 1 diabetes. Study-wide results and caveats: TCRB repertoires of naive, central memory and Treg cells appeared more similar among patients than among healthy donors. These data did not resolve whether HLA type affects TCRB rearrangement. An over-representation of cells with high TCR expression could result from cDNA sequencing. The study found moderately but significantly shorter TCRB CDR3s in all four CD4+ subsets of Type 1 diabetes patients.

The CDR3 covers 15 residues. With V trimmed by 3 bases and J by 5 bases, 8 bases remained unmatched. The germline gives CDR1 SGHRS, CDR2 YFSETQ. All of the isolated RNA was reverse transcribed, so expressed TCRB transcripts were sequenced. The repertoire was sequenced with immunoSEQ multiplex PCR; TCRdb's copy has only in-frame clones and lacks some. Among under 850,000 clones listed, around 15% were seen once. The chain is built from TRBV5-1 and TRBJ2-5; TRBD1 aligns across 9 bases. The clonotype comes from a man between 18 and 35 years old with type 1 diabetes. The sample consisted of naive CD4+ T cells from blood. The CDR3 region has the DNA TGCGCCAGCAGCTCTACAGGGGGCCCCGGGGAGACCCAGTACTTC. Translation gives CASSSTGGPGETQYF.